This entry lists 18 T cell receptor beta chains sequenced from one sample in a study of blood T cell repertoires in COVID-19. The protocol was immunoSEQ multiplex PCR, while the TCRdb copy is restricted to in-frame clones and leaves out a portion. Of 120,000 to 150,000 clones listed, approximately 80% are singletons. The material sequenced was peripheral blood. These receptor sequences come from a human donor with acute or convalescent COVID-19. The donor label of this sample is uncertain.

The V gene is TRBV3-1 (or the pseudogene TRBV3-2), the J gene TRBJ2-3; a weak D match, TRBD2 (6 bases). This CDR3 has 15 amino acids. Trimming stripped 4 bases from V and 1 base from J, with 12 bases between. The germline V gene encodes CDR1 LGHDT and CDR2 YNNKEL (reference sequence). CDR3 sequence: CASSRADYGTDTQYF. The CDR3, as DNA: TGTGCCAGCAGCCGCGCGGACTATGGCACAGATACGCAGTATTTT.

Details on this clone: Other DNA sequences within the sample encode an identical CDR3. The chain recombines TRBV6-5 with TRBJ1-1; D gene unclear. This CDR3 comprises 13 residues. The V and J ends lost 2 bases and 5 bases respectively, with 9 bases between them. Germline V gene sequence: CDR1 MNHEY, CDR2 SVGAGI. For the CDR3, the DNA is TGTGCCAGCAGTTACGACCGGGGTACTGAAGCTTTCTTT. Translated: CASSYDRGTEAFF.

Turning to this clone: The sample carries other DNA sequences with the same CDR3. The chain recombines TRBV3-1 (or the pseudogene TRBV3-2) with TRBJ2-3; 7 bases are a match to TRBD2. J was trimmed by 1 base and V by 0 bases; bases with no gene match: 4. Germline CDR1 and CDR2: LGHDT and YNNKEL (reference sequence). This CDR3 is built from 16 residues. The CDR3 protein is CASSQDLSGGTDTQYF. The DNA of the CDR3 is TGTGCCAGCAGCCAAGATCTAAGCGGGGGCACAGATACGCAGTATTTT.

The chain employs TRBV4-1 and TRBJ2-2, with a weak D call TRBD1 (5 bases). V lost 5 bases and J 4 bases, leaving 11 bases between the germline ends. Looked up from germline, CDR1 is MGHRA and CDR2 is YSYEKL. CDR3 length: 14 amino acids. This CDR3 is CASSYRSGTGELFF. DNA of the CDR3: TGCGCCAGCAGCTACAGGTCGGGCACCGGGGAGCTGTTTTTT.

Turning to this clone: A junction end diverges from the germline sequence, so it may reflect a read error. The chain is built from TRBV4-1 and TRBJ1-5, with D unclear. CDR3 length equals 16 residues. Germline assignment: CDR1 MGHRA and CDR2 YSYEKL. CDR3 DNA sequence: TGCGCCAGCAGCCAAGAGGTCGACTTTAGCAATCAGTCCCAGCATTTT. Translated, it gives CASSQEVDFSNQSQHF.

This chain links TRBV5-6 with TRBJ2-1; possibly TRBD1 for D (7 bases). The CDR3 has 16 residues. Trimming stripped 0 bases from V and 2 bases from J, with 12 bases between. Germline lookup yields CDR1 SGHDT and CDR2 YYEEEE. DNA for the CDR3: TGTGCCAGCAGCTTGGATGCAGGGGGGACCTACAATGAGCAGTTCTTC. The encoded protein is CASSLDAGGTYNEQFF.

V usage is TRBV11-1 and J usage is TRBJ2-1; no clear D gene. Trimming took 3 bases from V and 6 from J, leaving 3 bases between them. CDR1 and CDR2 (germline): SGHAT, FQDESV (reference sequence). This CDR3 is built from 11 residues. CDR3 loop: CASSFSNEQFF. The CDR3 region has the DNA TGTGCCAGCAGCTTTAGCAATGAGCAGTTCTTC.

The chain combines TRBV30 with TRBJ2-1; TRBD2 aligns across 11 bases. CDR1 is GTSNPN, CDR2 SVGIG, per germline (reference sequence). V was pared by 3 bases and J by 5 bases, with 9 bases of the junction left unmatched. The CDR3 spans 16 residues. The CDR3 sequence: CAWSLFLAGGHNEQFF. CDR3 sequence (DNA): TGTGCCTGGAGCCTATTCTTAGCGGGGGGGCACAATGAGCAGTTCTTC.

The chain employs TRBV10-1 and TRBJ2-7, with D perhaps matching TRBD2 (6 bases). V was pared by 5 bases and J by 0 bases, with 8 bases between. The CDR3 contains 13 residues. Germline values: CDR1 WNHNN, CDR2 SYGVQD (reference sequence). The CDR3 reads CASSLGGSYEQYF. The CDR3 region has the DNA TGCGCCAGCAGTCTGGGGGGCTCCTACGAGCAGTACTTC.

CDR3 sequence: CATSDPDTYGYTF. The CDR3 DNA reads as TGTGCCACCAGTGACCCTGACACCTATGGCTACACCTTC. The genes are TRBV24-1 and TRBJ1-2; D is unresolved. CDR3 length equals 13 residues. Germline CDR1 and CDR2: KGHDR and SFDVKD. Trimming left V 4 bases short and J 4 bases short, with 9 bases between.

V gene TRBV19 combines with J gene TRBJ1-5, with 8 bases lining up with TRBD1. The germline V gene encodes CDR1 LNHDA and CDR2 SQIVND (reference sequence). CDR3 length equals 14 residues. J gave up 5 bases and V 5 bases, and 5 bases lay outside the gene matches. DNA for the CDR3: TGTGCCAGTAGTTTTGGACAGGGCGATCAGCCCCAGCATTTT. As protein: CASSFGQGDQPQHF.

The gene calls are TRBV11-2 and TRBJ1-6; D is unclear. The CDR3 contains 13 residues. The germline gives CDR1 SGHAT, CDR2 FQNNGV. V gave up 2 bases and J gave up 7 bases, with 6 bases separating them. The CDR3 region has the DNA TGTGCCAGCAGCTTACAGGAAAATTCACCCCTCCACTTT. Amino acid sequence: CASSLQENSPLHF.

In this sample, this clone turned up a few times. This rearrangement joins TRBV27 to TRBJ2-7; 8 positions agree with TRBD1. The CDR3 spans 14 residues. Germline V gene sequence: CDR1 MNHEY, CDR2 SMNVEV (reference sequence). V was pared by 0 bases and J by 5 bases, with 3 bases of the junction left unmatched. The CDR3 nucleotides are TGTGCCAGCAGTTTATCGGAGACAGGGGACGAGCAGTACTTC. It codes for CASSLSETGDEQYF.

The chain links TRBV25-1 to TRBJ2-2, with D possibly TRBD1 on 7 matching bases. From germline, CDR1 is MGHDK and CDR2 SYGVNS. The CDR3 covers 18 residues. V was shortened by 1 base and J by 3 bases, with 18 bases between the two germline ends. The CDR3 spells CASSELLGTVADTGELFF. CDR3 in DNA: TGTGCCAGCAGTGAATTACTTGGGACAGTAGCGGACACCGGGGAGCTGTTTTTT.

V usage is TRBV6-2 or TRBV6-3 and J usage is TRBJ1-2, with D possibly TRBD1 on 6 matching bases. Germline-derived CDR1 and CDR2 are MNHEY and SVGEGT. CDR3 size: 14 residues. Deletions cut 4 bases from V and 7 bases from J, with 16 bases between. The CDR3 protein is CASSSTRGKSGYTF. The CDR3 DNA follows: TGTGCCAGCAGTTCGACAAGGGGGAAGAGTGGCTACACCTTC.

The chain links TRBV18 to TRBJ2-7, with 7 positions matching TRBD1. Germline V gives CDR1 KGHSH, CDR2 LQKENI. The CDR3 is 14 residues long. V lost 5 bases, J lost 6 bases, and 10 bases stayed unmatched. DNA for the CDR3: TGTGCCAGCTCATCGGAGACAGGGAAGGGCGAGCAGTACTTC. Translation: CASSSETGKGEQYF.

The CDR3 loop is CASLVPQSNEQFF. The CDR3 DNA is TGTGCCAGCCTAGTCCCGCAGTCCAATGAGCAGTTCTTC. The rearrangement joins TRBV2 to TRBJ2-1; no definite D call. This CDR3 contains 13 residues. CDR1 SNHLY and CDR2 FYNNEI come from the germline V gene. The V end lost 8 bases, the J end lost 6 bases, and 14 bases lay between the germline ends. Variable domain in full (rest from reference TRBV2 and TRBJ2-1): EPEVTQTPSHQVTQMGQEVILRCVPISNHLYFYWYRQILGQKVEFLVSFYNNEISEKSEIFDDQFSVERPDGSNFTLKIRSTKLEDSAMYFCASLVPQSNEQFFGPGTRLTVL.

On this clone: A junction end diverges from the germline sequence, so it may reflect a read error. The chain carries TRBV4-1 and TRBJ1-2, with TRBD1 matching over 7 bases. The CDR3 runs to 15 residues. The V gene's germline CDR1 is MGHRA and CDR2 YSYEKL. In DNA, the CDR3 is TGCGCCAGCAGTCAAGAGGGGACAGTTCACTATGGCTACACCTTC. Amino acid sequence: CASSQEGTVHYGYTF.